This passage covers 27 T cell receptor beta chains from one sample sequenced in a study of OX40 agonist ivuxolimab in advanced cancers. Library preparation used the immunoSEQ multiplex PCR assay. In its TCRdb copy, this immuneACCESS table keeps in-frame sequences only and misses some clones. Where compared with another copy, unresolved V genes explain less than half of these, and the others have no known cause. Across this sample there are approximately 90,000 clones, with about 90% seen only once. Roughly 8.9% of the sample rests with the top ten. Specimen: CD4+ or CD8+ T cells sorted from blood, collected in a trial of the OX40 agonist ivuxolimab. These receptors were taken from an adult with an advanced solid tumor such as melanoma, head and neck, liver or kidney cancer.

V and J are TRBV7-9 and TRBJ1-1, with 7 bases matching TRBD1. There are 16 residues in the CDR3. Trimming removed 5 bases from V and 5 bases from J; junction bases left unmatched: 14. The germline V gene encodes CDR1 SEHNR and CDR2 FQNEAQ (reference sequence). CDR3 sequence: CASSRGQARRYTEAFF. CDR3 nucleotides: TGTGCCAGCAGCCGTGGACAGGCCCGAAGGTATACTGAAGCTTTCTTT.

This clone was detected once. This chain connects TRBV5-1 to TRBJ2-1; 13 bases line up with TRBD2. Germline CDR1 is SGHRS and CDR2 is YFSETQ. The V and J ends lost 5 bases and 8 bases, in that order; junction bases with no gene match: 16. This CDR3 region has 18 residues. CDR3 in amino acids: CASRPGLAGSTIGDEQFF. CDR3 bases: TGCGCCAGCAGACCGGGACTAGCGGGATCCACAATTGGCGATGAGCAGTTCTTC.

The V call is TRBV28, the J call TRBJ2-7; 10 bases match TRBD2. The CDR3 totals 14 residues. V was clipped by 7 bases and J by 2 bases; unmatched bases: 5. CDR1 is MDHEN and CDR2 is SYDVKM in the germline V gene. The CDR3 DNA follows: TGTGCCAGCAAACTAGCGGGACCCCCCTACGAGCAGTACTTC. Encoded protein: CASKLAGPPYEQYF.

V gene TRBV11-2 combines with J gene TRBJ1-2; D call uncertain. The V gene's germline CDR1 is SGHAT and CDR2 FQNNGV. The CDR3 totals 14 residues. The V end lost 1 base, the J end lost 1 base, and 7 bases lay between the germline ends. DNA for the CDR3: TGTGCCAGCAGCTTAGGCATGAGTAACTATGGCTACACCTTC. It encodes CASSLGMSNYGYTF.

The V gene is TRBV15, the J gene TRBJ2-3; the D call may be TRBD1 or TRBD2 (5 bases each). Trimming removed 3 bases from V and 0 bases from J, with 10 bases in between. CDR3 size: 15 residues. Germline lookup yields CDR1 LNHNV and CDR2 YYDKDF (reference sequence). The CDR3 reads CATSRRGGSTDTQYF. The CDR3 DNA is TGTGCCACCAGCAGGAGGGGCGGTAGCACAGATACGCAGTATTTT.

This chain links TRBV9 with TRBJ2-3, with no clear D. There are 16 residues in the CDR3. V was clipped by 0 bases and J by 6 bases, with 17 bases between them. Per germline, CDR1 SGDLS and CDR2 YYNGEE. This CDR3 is CASSVGAFARTDTQYF. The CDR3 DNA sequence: TGTGCCAGCAGCGTAGGGGCATTCGCCCGAACGGATACGCAGTATTTT.

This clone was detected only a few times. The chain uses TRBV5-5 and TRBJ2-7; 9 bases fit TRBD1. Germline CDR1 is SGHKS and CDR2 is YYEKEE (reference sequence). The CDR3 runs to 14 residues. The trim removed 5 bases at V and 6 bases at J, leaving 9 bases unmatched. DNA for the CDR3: TGTGCCAGCAGGGATGCTACAGGGGGCTCCGAGCAGTACTTC. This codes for CASRDATGGSEQYF. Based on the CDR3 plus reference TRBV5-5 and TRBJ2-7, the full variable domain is DAGVTQSPTHLIKTRGQQVTLRCSPISGHKSVSWYQQVLGQGPQFIFQYYEKEERGRGNFPDRFSARQFPNYSSELNVNALLLGDSALYLCASRDATGGSEQYFGPGTRLTVT.

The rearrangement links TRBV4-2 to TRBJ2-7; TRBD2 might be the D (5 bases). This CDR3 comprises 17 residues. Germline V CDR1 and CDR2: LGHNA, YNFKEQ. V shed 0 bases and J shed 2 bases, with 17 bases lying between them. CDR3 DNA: TGTGCCAGCAGCCAAGAAACGAACGGGGTGGGGACCTACGAGCAGTACTTC. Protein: CASSQETNGVGTYEQYF.

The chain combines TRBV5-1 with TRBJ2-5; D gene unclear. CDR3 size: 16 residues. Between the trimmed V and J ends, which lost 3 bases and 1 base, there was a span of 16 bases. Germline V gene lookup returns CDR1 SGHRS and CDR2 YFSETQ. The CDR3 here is CASSSIRPYPQETQYF. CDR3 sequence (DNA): TGCGCCAGCAGCTCGATCCGGCCTTACCCCCAAGAGACCCAGTACTTC.

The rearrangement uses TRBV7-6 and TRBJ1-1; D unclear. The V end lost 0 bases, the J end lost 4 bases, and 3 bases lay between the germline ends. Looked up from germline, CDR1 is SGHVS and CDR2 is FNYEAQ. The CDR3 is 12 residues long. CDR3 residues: CASSLAGTEAFF. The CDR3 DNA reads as TGTGCCAGCAGCTTAGCGGGCACTGAAGCTTTCTTT.

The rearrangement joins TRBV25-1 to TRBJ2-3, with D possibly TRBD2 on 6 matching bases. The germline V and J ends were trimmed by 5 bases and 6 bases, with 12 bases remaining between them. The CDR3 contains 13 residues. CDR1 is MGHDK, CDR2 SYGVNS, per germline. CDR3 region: CASSHRGTDTQYF. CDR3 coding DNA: TGTGCCAGCAGTCACCGGGGGACGGATACGCAGTATTTT.

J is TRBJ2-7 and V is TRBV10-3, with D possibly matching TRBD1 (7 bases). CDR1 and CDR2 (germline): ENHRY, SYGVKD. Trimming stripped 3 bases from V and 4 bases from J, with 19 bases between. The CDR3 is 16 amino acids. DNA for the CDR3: TGTGCCATCAGTGACGCAGGGGACAGCGGGCGTTACGAGCAGTACTTC. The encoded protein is CAISDAGDSGRYEQYF.

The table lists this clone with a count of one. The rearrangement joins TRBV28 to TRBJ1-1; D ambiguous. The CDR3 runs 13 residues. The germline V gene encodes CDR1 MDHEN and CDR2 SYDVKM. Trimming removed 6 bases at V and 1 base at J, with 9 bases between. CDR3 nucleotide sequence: TGTGCCAGCAGCCTGGGTAGGAACACTGAAGCTTTCTTT. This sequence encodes CASSLGRNTEAFF.

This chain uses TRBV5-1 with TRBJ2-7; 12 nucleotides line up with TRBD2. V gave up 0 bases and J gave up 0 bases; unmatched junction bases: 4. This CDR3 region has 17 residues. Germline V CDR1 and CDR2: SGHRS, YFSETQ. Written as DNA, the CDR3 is TGCGCCAGCAGCTTGGCACTAGCGGGAGGACTCTCCTACGAGCAGTACTTC. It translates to CASSLALAGGLSYEQYF.

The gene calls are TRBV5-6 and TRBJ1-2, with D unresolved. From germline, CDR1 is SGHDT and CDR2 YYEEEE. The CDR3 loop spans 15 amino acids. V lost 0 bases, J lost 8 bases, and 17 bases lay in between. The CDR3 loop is CASSLGGSIQRGYTF. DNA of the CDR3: TGTGCCAGCAGCTTGGGAGGGTCAATACAAAGGGGCTACACCTTC.

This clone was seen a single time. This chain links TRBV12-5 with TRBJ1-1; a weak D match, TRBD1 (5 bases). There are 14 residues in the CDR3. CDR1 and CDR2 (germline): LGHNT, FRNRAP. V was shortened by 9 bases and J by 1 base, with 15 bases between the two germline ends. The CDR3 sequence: CASRQGTANTEAFF. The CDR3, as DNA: TGTGCTAGCCGCCAAGGGACGGCGAACACTGAAGCTTTCTTT.

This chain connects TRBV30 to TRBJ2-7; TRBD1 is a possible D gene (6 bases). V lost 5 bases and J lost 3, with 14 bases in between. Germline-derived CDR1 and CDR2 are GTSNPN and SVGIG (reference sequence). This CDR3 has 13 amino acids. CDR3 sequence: CAWEGGTGYEQYF. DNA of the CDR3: TGTGCCTGGGAAGGGGGTACGGGCTACGAGCAGTACTTC. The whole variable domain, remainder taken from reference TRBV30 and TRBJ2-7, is SQTIHQWPATLVQPVGSPLSLECTVEGTSNPNLYWYRQAAGRGLQLLFYSVGIGQISSEVPQNLSASRPQDRQFILSSKKLLLSDSGFYLCAWEGGTGYEQYFGPGTRLTVT.

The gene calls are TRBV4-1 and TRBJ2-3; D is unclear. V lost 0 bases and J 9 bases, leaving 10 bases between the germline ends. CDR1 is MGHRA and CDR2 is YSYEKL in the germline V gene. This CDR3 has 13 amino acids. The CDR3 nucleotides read TGCGCCAGCAGCCAAGATACGGATCGAACGCAGTATTTT. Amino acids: CASSQDTDRTQYF.

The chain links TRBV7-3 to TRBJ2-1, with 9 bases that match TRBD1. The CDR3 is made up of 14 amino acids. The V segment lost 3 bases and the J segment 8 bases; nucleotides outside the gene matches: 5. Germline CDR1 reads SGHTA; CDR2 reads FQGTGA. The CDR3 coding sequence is TGTGCCAGCAGCTTGGGGACAGGGCGACATGAGCAGTTCTTC. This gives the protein CASSLGTGRHEQFF.

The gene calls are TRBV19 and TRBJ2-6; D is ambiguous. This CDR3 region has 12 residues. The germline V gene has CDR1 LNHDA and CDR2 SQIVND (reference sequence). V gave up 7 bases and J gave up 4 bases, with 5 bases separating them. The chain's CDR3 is CASTNGANVLTF. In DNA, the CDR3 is TGTGCCAGTACGAACGGGGCCAACGTCCTGACTTTC.

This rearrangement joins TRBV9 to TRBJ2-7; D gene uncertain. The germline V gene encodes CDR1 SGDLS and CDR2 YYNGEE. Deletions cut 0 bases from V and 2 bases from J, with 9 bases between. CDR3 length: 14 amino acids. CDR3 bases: TGTGCCAGCAGCGTAGCGGTCGGTACCTACGAGCAGTACTTC. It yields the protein CASSVAVGTYEQYF.

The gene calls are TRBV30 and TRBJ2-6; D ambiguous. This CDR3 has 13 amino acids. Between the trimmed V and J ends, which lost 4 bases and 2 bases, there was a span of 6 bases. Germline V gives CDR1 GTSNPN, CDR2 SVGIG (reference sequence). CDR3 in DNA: TGTGCCTGGATTGAGGCTGGGGCCAACGTCCTGACTTTC. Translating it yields CAWIEAGANVLTF.

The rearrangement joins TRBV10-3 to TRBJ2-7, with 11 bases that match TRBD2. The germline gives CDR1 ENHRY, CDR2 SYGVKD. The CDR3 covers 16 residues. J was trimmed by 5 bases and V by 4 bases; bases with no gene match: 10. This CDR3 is CAISGGSGRAVHEQYF. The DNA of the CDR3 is TGTGCCATCAGTGGGGGTAGCGGGAGGGCCGTCCACGAGCAGTACTTC.

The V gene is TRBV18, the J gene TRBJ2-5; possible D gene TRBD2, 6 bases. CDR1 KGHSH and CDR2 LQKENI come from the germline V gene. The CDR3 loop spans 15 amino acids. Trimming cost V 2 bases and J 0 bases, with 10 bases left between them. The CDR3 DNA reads TGTGCCAGCTCACCAGGGCGGAGGGACCAAGAGACCCAGTACTTC. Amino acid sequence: CASSPGRRDQETQYF. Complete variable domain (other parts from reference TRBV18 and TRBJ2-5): NAGVMQNPRHLVRRRGQEARLRCSPMKGHSHVYWYRQLPEEGLKFMVYLQKENIIDESGMPKERFSAEFPKEGPSILRIQQVVRGDSAAYFCASSPGRRDQETQYFGPGTRLLVL.

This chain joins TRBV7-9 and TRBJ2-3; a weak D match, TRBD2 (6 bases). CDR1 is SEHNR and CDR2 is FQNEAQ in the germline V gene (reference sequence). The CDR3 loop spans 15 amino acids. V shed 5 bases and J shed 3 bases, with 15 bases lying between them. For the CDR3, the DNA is TGTGCCAGCAGCCTTCGGGAGTTAGAAACAGATACGCAGTATTTT. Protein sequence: CASSLRELETDTQYF.

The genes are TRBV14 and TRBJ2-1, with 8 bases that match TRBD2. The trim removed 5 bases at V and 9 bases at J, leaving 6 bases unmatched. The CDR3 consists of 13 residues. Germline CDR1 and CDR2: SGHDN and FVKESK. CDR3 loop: CASSLGLAGEQFF. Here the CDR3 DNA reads TGTGCCAGCAGCTTAGGACTAGCTGGTGAGCAGTTCTTC.

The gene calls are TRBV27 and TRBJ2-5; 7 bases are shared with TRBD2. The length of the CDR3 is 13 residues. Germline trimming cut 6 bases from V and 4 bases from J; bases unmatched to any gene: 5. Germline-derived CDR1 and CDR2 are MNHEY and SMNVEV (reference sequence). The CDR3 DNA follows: TGTGCCAGCAGCTGGACTAGAGGAGAGACCCAGTACTTC. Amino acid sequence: CASSWTRGETQYF.